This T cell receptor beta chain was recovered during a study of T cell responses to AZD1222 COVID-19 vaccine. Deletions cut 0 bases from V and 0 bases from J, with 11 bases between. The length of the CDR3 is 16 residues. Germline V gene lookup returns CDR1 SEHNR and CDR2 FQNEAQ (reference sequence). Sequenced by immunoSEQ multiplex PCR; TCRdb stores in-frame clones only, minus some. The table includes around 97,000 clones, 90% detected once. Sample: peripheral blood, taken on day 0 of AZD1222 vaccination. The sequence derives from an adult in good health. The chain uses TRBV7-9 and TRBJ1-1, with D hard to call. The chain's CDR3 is CASSLAHLLMNTEAFF. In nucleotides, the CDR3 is TGTGCCAGCAGCTTAGCCCACCTCCTCATGAACACTGAAGCTTTCTTT.